This T cell receptor (beta chain) was sequenced in a study of CD8+ T cells in alopecia areata. Study context: Using the percentage of affected scalp area, treated patients' severity was scored.

V was clipped by 4 bases and J by 7 bases; unmatched bases: 9. This CDR3 spans 14 amino acids. The germline V gene encodes CDR1 SQVTM and CDR2 ANQGSEA. Specified treatment: oral pan-JAK inhibitor, 5-10 mg twice daily. RNA extraction and reverse transcription yielded cDNA as sequencing template. Generated by immunoSEQ multiplex PCR, the TCRdb table keeps only in-frame clones and is missing some. Seen here are about 190,000 clones, less than 70% observed once, and the top ten hold approximately 1.3%. The sample consisted of CD4+ T cells sorted from blood, taken at week 49, from a patient treated with tofacitinib. The TCR was taken from a human donor with alopecia areata. This chain links TRBV29-1 with TRBJ2-2, with 7 bases matching TRBD1. The CDR3: CSVGRTGLGGELFF. CDR3 nucleotides: TGCAGCGTTGGTAGGACAGGACTTGGCGGGGAGCTGTTTTTT.